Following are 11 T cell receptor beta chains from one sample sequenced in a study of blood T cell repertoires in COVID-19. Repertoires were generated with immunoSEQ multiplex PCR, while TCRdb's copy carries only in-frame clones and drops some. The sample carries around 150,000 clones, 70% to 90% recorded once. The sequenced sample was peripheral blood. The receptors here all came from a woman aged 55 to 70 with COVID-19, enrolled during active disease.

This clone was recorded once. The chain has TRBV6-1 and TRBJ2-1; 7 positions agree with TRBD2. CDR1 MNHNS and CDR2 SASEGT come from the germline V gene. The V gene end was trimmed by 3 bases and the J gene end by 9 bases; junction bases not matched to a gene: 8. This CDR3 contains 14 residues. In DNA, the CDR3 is TGTGCCAGCAGTGAGGGGGGGGGAGCCGCTGAGCAGTTCTTC. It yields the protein CASSEGGGAAEQFF.

DNA for the CDR3: TGTGCCAGCAGCCAATGGCAGCGGGAGGCTTACAATGAGCAGTTCTTC. Protein sequence: CASSQWQREAYNEQFF. V and J are TRBV14 and TRBJ2-1; TRBD2 aligns across 9 bases. The CDR3 sequence is 16 residues long. Germline CDR1 SGHDN, CDR2 FVKESK. J lost 4 bases, V lost 2 bases, and 6 bases had no gene match.

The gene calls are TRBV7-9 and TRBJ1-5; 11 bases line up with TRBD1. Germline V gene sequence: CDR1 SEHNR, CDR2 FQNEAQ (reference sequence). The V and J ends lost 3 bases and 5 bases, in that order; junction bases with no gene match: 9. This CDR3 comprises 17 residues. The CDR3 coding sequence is TGTGCCAGCAGCTTTGGGACAGGGGGACTTGGGGATCAGCCCCAGCATTTT. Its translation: CASSFGTGGLGDQPQHF.

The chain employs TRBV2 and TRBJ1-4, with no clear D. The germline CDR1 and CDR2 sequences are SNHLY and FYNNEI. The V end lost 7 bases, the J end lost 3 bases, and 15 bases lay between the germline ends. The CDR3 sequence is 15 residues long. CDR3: CASTLPPGSNEKLFF. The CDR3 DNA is TGTGCCAGCACCCTTCCGCCGGGTTCTAATGAAAAACTGTTTTTT.

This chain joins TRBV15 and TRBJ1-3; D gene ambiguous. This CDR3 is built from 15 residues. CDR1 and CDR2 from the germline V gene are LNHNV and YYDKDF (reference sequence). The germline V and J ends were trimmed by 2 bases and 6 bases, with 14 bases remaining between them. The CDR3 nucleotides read TGTGCCACCAGCAGACCCCGGGGAGAATCAAACACCATATATTTT. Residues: CATSRPRGESNTIYF.

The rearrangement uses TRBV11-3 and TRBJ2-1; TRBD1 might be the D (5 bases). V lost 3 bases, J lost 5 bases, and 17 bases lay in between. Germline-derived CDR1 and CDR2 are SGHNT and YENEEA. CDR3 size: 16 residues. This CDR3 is CASSFGQGAVDNEQFF. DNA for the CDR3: TGTGCCAGCAGCTTTGGGCAAGGGGCGGTTGACAATGAGCAGTTCTTC.

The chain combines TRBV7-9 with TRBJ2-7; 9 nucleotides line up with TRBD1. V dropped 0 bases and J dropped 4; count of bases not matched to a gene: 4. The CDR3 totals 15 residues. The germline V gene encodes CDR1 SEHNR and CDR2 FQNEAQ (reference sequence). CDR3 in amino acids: CASSLADRGGYEQYF. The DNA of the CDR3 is TGTGCCAGCAGCTTAGCGGACAGGGGAGGTTACGAGCAGTACTTC.

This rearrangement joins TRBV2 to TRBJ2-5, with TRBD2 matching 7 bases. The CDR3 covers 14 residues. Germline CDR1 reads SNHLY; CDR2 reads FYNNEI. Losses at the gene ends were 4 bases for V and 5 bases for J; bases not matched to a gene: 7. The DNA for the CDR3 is TGTGCCAGCAGTGTAATAGCGGGTATGGAGACCCAGTACTTC. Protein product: CASSVIAGMETQYF.

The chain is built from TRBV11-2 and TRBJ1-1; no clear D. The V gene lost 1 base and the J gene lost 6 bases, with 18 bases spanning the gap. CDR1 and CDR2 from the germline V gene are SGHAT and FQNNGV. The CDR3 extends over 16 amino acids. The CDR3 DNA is TGTGCCAGCAGCTTAGGAGTTATGGGAGCCTACGCTGAAGCTTTCTTT. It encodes CASSLGVMGAYAEAFF.

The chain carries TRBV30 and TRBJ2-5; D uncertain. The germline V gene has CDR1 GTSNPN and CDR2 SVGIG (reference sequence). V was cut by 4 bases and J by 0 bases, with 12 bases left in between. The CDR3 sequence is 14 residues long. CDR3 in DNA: TGTGCCTGGACCCCTACGACAAACCAAGAGACCCAGTACTTC. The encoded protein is CAWTPTTNQETQYF.

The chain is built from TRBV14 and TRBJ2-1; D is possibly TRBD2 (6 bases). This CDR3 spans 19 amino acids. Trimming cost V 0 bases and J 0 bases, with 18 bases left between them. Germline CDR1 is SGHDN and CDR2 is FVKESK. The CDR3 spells CASSQEVPGRHNSYNEQFF. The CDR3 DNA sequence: TGTGCCAGCAGCCAAGAGGTCCCTGGGAGGCACAACTCCTACAATGAGCAGTTCTTC.